This paragraph covers one T cell receptor beta chain sequence. This table comes from immunoSEQ multiplex PCR, and its TCRdb copy is limited to in-frame clones, with some not included. Seen here are 130,000 or so clones, approximately 80% observed once, and the top ten hold more than 10%. The sample is drawn from a study of blood T cell repertoires in COVID-19. Study-level background: Sources were T cells, B-cell-depleted T cells, or PBMCs; the material itself was cDNA or gDNA.

The CDR3 contains 14 residues. Germline V lookup: CDR1 SGHRS, CDR2 YFSETQ. Trimming cost V 0 bases and J 6 bases, with 10 bases left between them. The chain combines TRBV5-1 with TRBJ1-5; D is possibly TRBD1 (5 bases). The TCR comes from a woman in her sixties or seventies with acute or convalescent COVID-19. Sequencing used peripheral blood. DNA of the CDR3: TGCGCCAGCAGCTTGGGCGGAGGGACTCAGCCCCAGCATTTT. Its protein is CASSLGGGTQPQHF.